This T cell receptor (beta chain) comes out of a study of blood T cell repertoires in COVID-19. Overall study: Acute and convalescent COVID-19 samples came from the United States, Italy and Spain.

The trim removed 5 bases at V and 8 bases at J, leaving 13 bases unmatched. The CDR3 covers 16 residues. Germline-derived CDR1 and CDR2 are SGHTA and FQGNSA. Authors' methods: Amplification of reference gene primers was used by the study to estimate nucleated cell counts. Sequencing used immunoSEQ multiplex PCR; TCRdb keeps in-frame clones, though not all of them. The DNA gave D and trimming, while V, J and clone size come from that table. The sample holds 60,000 or so clones, 60% to 80% seen once. The specimen sequenced was peripheral blood. V is TRBV7-2 and J is TRBJ1-5; 9 nucleotides agree with TRBD1. The source is a man in his sixties with acute or convalescent COVID-19. The CDR3 DNA reads as TGTGCCAGCAGCCCGCTTGGGACAGGGTTGGTAGAGCCCCAGCATTTT. It codes for CASSPLGTGLVEPQHF. Full variable domain (rest looked up from reference TRBV7-2 and TRBJ1-5): GAGVSQSPSNKVTEKGKDVELRCDPISGHTALYWYRQSLGQGLEFLIYFQGNSAPDKSGLPSDRFSAERTGGSVSTLTIQRTQQEDSAVYLCASSPLGTGLVEPQHFGDGTRLSIL.